The 16 T cell receptor beta chains presented below share a single source sample, sequenced in a study of regulatory T cells in long-lasting Graves disease (dated by TCRdb to about 2021). Library preparation used multiplex PCR. TCRdb shows the sequencer as Illumina HiSeq 4000. iRepertoire HTBI primers and Arm-PCR amplification of CDR3 regions were used to construct TCR beta libraries. The public reads were quality trimmed at Q25 with fastp and then assembled into clones with MiXCR by TCRdb, keeping productive beta chains. One record per CDR3 amino acid sequence lists the most common genes and DNA. The sample data list 550,000 to 700,000 distinct CDR3 sequences, and about 16% of these were observed just once. The top ten clones comprise more than 10% of the sample. The time point label on this specimen signifies: newly diagnosed GD, antithyroid drugs for less than 3 months. For both TCR sequencing and RNA sequencing, RNA was extracted from PBMCs in TRIzol.

These data also formed part of another study, on T cells in Graves' hyperthyroidism and ophthalmopathy.

The sequencing used peripheral blood mononuclear cells (PBMCs), collected at new diagnosis, from a patient treated with antithyroid drugs. All receptors derive from a man between 18 and 29 years old with Graves disease. Donor details come from another sample of the same person, matched by shared clones.

This clonotype was seen ten or more times. The chain employs TRBV20-1 and TRBJ2-3; 9 positions match TRBD2. The CDR3 runs to 14 residues. V lost 6 bases and J lost 5; bases outside the gene matches: 9. Germline V gene sequence: CDR1 DFQATT, CDR2 SNEGSKA (reference sequence). In DNA form, the CDR3 reads TGCAGTGCCACAGCGGGAGGTGGGGAAGATACGCAGTATTTT. This sequence encodes CSATAGGGEDTQYF.

The DNA for the CDR3 is TGCAGCGTCATTAACCGGGACAGGGGATACGAGCAGTACTTC. It is translated as CSVINRDRGYEQYF. The gene calls are TRBV29-1 and TRBJ2-7; 10 nucleotides match TRBD1. Germline values: CDR1 SQVTM, CDR2 ANQGSEA. This CDR3 is built from 14 residues. V shed 6 bases and J 4 bases; nucleotides not matched to a gene: 9.

The table lists this clonotype with a few counts. The genes are TRBV3-1 and TRBJ2-7; the match to TRBD2 covers 9 bases. Germline CDR1 LGHDT, CDR2 YNNKEL (reference sequence). Trimming removed 3 bases from V and 5 bases from J; junction bases left unmatched: 11. The CDR3 runs to 16 residues. CDR3 bases: TGTGCCAGCAGCCATATGCTAGCGGGAACGCTCGACGAGCAGTACTTC. This translates into CASSHMLAGTLDEQYF.

The chain links TRBV20-1 to TRBJ2-1, with 8 bases that match TRBD2. The junction had 5 bases not matched to a gene; V was cut back by 6 bases and J by 1 base. Germline V CDR1 and CDR2: DFQATT, SNEGSKA (reference sequence). The CDR3 covers 14 residues. The CDR3 DNA is TGCAGTGCCAATAGCGGGGTTTCCTACAATGAGCAGTTCTTC. It codes for CSANSGVSYNEQFF.

There are a few counts of this clonotype. In nucleotides, the CDR3 is TGTGCCAGTAAAACCTCGGGGGGGCAAGGTAATACTGAAGCTTTCTTT. As protein: CASKTSGGQGNTEAFF. This sequence joins TRBV19 and TRBJ1-1; perhaps TRBD1 as D (6 bases). Germline V gene data show CDR1 as LNHDA and CDR2 as SQIVND (reference sequence). The CDR3 is 16 amino acids. V lost 7 bases and J lost 5, with 23 bases in between.

The chain recombines TRBV11-2 with TRBJ2-2, with 12 bases aligning to TRBD2. Germline CDR1 and CDR2: SGHAT and FQNNGV. The CDR3 is made up of 16 amino acids. The V segment lost 2 bases and the J segment 6 bases; nucleotides outside the gene matches: 4. CDR3 amino acids: CASSLLASGRAGELFF. CDR3 nucleotide sequence: TGTGCCAGCAGCTTACTAGCTAGCGGGAGGGCCGGGGAGCTGTTTTTT.

The sample holds a few counts of this clonotype. One junction end does not reproduce the germline sequence, and a read error may be involved. The V gene is TRBV6-1, the J gene TRBJ2-2; D is uncertain. The CDR3 runs to 16 residues. In germline, CDR1 is MNHNS, CDR2 SASEGT. The DNA for the CDR3 is TGTGCCAACAGTGGACGTATTCTACTGAACACCGGGGAGCTGTTTTTT. It specifies CANSGRILLNTGELFF.

The chain combines TRBV7-6 with TRBJ1-3; 9 bases fit TRBD1. Germline V gene data show CDR1 as SGHVS and CDR2 as FNYEAQ. V lost 5 bases to trimming and J lost 3 bases; unmatched junction nucleotides: 11. The CDR3 loop spans 17 amino acids. The CDR3 nucleotides are TGTGCCAGCAGCCAGGACAGGGGAAAGTGGAGTGGAAACACCATATATTTT. Translated, it gives CASSQDRGKWSGNTIYF.

The gene calls are TRBV3-1 and TRBJ1-2; TRBD1 matches 8 bases. The CDR3 length is 18 residues. From germline, CDR1 is LGHDT and CDR2 YNNKEL (reference sequence). V lost 4 bases to trimming and J lost 3 bases; unmatched junction nucleotides: 16. CDR3 bases: TGTGCCAGCAGCCGAATGGATGGCAGGGGGCCCCCGGACTATGGCTACACCTTC. Residues: CASSRMDGRGPPDYGYTF.

The V gene is TRBV7-8, the J gene TRBJ2-2; TRBD2 is a possible D gene (6 bases). This CDR3 contains 12 residues. Germline V gene sequence: CDR1 SGHVS, CDR2 FQNEAQ. Deletions cut 5 bases from V and 10 bases from J, with 11 bases between. The CDR3 loop reads CASSVRRAELFF. In DNA form, the CDR3 reads TGTGCCAGCAGCGTCAGGAGGGCGGAGCTGTTTTTT.

This clonotype appeared many times. This sequence joins TRBV2 and TRBJ1-5; D unresolved. Trimming pared 1 base from V and 6 bases from J, leaving 7 bases between. This CDR3 is 13 amino acids long. Germline V gives CDR1 SNHLY, CDR2 FYNNEI. In DNA, the CDR3 is TGTGCCAGCAGTGAAGAGGTGGGTCAGCCCCAGCATTTT. Protein sequence: CASSEEVGQPQHF. The whole variable domain, filled in from reference TRBV2 and TRBJ1-5, reads EPEVTQTPSHQVTQMGQEVILRCVPISNHLYFYWYRQILGQKVEFLVSFYNNEISEKSEIFDDQFSVERPDGSNFTLKIRSTKLEDSAMYFCASSEEVGQPQHFGDGTRLSIL.

This clonotype occurred many times. CDR3 in DNA: TGTGCCAGCAGTTGGTACAGCCAAGAGACCCAGTACTTC. Its protein product is CASSWYSQETQYF. This chain uses TRBV12-3 or TRBV12-4 with TRBJ2-5; D is undetermined. V lost 4 bases to trimming and J lost 1 base, with 7 bases between them. The CDR3 loop spans 13 amino acids.

The gene calls are TRBV28 and TRBJ2-5; D might be TRBD2 (6 bases). Germline loops: CDR1 MDHEN, CDR2 SYDVKM. CDR3 length equals 16 residues. V was shortened by 11 bases and J by 5 bases, with 27 bases between the two germline ends. CDR3 DNA: TGTGCCGTTTGGTTTGGAGGGTGTGAGGGCGCGGAGACCCAGTACTTC. Amino acids: CAVWFGGCEGAETQYF.

This clonotype was seen at least ten times. V gene TRBV2 combines with J gene TRBJ2-1, with 8 positions matching TRBD2. The V segment lost 2 bases and the J segment 6 bases; nucleotides outside the gene matches: 6. CDR1 is SNHLY and CDR2 is FYNNEI in the germline V gene. This CDR3 spans 15 amino acids. CDR3 residues: CASSETAGVINEQFF. CDR3 nucleotides: TGTGCCAGCAGTGAAACAGCGGGAGTAATCAATGAGCAGTTCTTC.

This clonotype appeared a few times. The chain joins TRBV5-6 to TRBJ2-7, with 10 bases identical to TRBD2. CDR1 and CDR2 from the germline V gene are SGHDT and YYEEEE. The CDR3 totals 18 residues. V trimming: 4 bases; J trimming: 1 base; junction bases outside the gene matches: 14. This CDR3 reads CASSRVELAGKFSYEQYF. CDR3 nucleotides: TGTGCCAGCAGCCGAGTTGAACTAGCGGGAAAGTTTTCCTACGAGCAGTACTTC.

This clonotype was observed many times. V and J are TRBV30 and TRBJ2-3; tentatively, D is TRBD1 or TRBD2 (6 bases each). CDR1 and CDR2 (germline): GTSNPN, SVGIG (reference sequence). V was shortened by 1 base and J by 0 bases, with 8 bases between the two germline ends. This CDR3 comprises 14 residues. The CDR3 protein is CAWSDGGSTDTQYF. The CDR3 nucleotides are TGTGCCTGGAGTGACGGGGGCAGCACAGATACGCAGTATTTT.